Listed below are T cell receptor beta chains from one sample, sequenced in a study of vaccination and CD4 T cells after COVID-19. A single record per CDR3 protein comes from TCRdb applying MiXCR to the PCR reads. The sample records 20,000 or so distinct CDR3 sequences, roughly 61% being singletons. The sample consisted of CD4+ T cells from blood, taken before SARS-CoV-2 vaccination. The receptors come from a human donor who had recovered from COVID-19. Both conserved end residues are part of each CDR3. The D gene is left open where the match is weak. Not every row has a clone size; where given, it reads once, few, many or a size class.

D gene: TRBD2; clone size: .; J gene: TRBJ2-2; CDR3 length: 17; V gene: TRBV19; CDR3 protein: CASSDGLAGANTGELFF; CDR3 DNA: TGTGCCAGTAGTGATGGACTAGCGGGAGCGAACACCGGGGAGCTGTTTTTT
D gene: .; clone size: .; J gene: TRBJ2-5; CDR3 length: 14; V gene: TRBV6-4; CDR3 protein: CASRFGQARETQYF; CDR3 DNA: TGTGCCAGCAGGTTTGGGCAAGCGAGGGAGACCCAGTACTTC
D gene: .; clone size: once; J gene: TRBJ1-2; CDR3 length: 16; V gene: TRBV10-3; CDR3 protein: CAISESGTGGYYGYTF; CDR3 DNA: TGTGCCATCAGTGAGTCAGGGACGGGGGGCTACTATGGCTACACCTTC
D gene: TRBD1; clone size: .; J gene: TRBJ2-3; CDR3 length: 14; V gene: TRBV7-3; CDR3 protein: CASSIGQGVDTQYF; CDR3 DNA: TGTGCCAGCAGCATCGGACAGGGAGTAGATACGCAGTATTTT
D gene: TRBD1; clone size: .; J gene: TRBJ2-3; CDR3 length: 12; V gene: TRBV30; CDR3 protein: CAWGTGADTQYF; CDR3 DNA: TGTGCCTGGGGGACAGGGGCGGATACGCAGTATTTT
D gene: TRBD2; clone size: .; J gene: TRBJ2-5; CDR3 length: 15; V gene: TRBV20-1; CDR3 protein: CSASVASGFQETQYF; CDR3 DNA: TGCAGTGCTAGCGTGGCTAGCGGGTTCCAAGAGACCCAGTACTTC
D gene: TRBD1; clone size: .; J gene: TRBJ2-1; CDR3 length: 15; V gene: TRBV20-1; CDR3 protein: CSANPGTGEYNEQFF; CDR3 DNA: TGCAGTGCCAATCCAGGGACAGGGGAATACAATGAGCAGTTCTTC
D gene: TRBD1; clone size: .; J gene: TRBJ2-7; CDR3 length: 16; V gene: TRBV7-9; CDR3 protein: CASSLEILGGGYEQYF; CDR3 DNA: TGTGCCAGCAGCTTAGAAATCTTAGGGGGCGGTTACGAGCAGTACTTC
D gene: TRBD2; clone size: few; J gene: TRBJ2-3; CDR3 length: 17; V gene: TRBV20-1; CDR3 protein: CSAPTSGSYSITDTQYF; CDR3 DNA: TGCAGTGCCCCAACTAGCGGGAGTTACTCCATCACAGATACGCAGTATTTT
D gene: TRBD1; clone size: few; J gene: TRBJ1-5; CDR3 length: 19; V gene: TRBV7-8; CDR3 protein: CASSLEPRQGRHSNQPQHF; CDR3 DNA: TGTGCCAGCAGCTTAGAACCGAGACAGGGGAGGCATAGCAATCAGCCCCAGCATTTT
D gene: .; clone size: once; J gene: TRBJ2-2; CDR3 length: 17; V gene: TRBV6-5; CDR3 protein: CASSYSMWGALVGELFF; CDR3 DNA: TGTGCCAGCAGTTACTCGATGTGGGGGGCCCTAGTTGGGGAGCTGTTTTTT
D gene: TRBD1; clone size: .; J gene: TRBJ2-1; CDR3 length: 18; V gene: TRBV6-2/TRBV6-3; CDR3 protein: CASSTLPGGQAPYNEQFF; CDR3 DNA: TGTGCCAGCAGCACCCTTCCCGGCGGACAGGCACCCTACAATGAGCAGTTCTTC
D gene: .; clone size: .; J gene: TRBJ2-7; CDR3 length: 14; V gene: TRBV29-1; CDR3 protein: CSVGPLKGVYEQYF; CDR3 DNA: TGCAGCGTTGGACCCTTAAAGGGGGTCTACGAGCAGTACTTC
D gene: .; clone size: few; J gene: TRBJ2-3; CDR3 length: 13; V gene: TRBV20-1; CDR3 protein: CSARHIATDTQYF; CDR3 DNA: TGCAGTGCGAGACACATCGCCACAGATACGCAGTATTTT
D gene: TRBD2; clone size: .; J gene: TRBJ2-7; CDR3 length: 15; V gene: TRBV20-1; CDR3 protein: CSARDFSGRRFEQYF; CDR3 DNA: TGCAGTGCTAGAGATTTTAGCGGGAGGCGTTTCGAGCAGTACTTC
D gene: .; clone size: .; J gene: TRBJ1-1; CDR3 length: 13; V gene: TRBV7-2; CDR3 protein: CASSPQMNTEAFF; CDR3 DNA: TGTGCCAGCAGCCCTCAGATGAACACTGAAGCTTTCTTT
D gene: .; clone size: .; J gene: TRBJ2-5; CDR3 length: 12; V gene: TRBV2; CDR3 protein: CASSVSEETQYF; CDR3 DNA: TGTGCCAGCAGTGTGAGCGAAGAGACCCAGTACTTC
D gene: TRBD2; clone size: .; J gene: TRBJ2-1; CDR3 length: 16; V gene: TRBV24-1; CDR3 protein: CATSGGWASGIYEQFF; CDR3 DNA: TGTGCCACCAGTGGGGGGTGGGCTAGCGGGATCTATGAGCAGTTCTTC
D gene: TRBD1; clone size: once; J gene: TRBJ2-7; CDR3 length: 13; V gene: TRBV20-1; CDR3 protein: CSAPGTGAYEQYF; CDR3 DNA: TGCAGTGCGCCCGGGACAGGGGCGTACGAGCAGTACTTC
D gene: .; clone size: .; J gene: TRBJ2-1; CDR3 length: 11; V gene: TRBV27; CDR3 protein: CASSLFGEQFF; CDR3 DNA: TGTGCCAGCAGTTTATTCGGTGAGCAGTTCTTC
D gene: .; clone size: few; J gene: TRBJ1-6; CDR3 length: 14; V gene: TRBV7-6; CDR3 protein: CASSGTGVRSPLHF; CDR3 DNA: TGTGCCAGCAGCGGTACAGGCGTCAGATCACCCCTCCACTTT
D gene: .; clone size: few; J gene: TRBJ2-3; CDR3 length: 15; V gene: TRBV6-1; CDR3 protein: CASSVRGFYTDTQYF; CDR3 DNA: TGTGCCAGCAGTGTGAGGGGATTTTACACAGATACGCAGTATTTT
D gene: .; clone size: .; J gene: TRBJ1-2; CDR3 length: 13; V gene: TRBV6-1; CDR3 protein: CASSRGGTGGYTF; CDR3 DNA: TGTGCCAGCAGTCGGGGGGGGACGGGTGGCTACACCTTC
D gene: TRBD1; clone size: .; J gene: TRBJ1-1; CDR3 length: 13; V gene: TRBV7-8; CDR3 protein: CASSGDSYTEAFF; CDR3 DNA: TGTGCCAGCAGCGGGGACAGTTACACTGAAGCTTTCTTT
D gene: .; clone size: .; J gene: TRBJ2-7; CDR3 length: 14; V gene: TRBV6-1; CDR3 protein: CASGQRQNLRQQYF; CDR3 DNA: TGTGCCAGCGGACAGAGACAGAATCTACGGCAGCAGTACTTC
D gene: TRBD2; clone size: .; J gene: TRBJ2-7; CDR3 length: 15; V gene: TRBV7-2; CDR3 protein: CASRRGAGGLYEQYF; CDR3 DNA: TGTGCCAGCAGACGAGGGGCGGGAGGCCTTTACGAGCAGTACTTC
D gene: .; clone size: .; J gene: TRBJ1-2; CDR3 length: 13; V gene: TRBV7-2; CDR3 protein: CASSLDRVYGYTF; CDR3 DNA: TGTGCCAGCAGCTTAGACAGGGTCTATGGCTACACCTTC
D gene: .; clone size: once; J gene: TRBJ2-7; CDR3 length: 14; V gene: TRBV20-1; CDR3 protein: CSATEEGWSYEQYF; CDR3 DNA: TGCAGTGCTACCGAGGAGGGCTGGTCCTACGAGCAGTACTTC
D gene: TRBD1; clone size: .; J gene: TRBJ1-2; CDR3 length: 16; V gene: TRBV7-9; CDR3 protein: CASSQKGQGASYGYTF; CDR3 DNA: TGTGCCAGCAGCCAAAAGGGACAGGGGGCGAGCTATGGCTACACCTTC
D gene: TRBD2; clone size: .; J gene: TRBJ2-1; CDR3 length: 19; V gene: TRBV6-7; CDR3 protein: CASPQMDLAGGQPYNEQFF; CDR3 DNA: TGTGCCAGCCCGCAAATGGACCTAGCGGGAGGTCAACCCTACAATGAGCAGTTCTTC
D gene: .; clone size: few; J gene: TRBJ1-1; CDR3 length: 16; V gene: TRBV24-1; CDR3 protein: CATSDLQWGPYTEAFF; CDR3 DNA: TGTGCCACCAGTGATTTGCAGTGGGGACCATACACTGAAGCTTTCTTT
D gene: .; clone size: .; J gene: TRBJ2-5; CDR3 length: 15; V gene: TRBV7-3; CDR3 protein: CASSLMPGVRETQYF; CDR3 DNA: TGTGCCAGCAGCTTAATGCCAGGGGTGAGGGAGACCCAGTACTTC
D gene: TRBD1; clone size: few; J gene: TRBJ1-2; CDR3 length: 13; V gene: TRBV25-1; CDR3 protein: CASSERTGLGYTF; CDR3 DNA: TGTGCCAGCAGTGAAAGGACAGGGTTAGGCTACACCTTC
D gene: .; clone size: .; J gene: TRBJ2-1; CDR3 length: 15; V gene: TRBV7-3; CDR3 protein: CASSSEGFSYNEQFF; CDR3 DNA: TGTGCCAGCAGCTCGGAGGGTTTCTCCTACAATGAGCAGTTCTTC
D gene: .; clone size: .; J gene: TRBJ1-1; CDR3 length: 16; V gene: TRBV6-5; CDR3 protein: CASSYYRGRMNTEAFF; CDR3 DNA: TGTGCCAGCAGTTACTACCGGGGGCGGATGAACACTGAAGCTTTCTTT
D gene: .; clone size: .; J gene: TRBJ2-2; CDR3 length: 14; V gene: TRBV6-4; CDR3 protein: CASSDGLATGELFF; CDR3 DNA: TGTGCCAGCAGTGACGGATTGGCAACCGGGGAGCTGTTTTTT
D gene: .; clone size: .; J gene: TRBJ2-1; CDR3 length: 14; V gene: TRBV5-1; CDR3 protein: CASSSRNPINEQFF; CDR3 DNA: TGCGCCAGCAGCTCGCGTAACCCGATTAATGAGCAGTTCTTC
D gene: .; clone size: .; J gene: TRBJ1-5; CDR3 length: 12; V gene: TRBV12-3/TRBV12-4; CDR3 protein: CASSRANQPQHF; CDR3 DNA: TGTGCCAGCAGTAGGGCCAATCAGCCCCAGCATTTT
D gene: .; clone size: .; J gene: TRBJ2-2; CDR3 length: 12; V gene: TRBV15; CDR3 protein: CATSRDAGELFF; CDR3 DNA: TGTGCCACCAGCAGAGATGCCGGGGAGCTGTTTTTT
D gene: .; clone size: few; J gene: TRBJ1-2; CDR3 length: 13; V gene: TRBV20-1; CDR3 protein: CSARAQAGYGYTF; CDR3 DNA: TGCAGTGCTAGAGCCCAAGCCGGTTATGGCTACACCTTC
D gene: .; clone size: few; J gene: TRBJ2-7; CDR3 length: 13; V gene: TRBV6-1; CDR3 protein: CASRRQTDYEQYF; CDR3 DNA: TGTGCCAGCAGACGACAAACCGACTACGAGCAGTACTTC